This T cell receptor beta chain was sequenced in a study of cytomegalovirus exposure and HLA in healthy donors. Study findings and constraints: Across HLA loci, a later analysis found differing TCR association rates, with DRB1 most and HLA-C fewest. Later, an analysis found that common viral pathogens appeared to be linked with several of the most significant clusters. TRBV6-2, TRBV6-3 and some other V segments were unresolvable in 87-base-pair reads.

CDR3 length: 14 amino acids. V was cut by 0 bases and J by 3 bases, with 10 bases left in between. The germline CDR1 and CDR2 sequences are SGHRS and YFSETQ. In regard to this clone: The antigen is unknown.

The PCR had 60 Vbeta and 13 Jbeta primers. The repertoire was sequenced with immunoSEQ multiplex PCR; TCRdb's copy has only in-frame clones and lacks some. Here the sample spans over 150,000 clones, around 68% being singletons. The chain recombines TRBV5-1 with TRBJ2-7, with D perhaps matching TRBD1 (6 bases). The clonotype comes from a man aged 25 to 45 in good health and CMV-seronegative. Sequencing was carried out using PBMCs. The CDR3 DNA is TGCGCCAGCAGCTTGGGGCAGGGGATCTACGAGCAGTACTTC. This gives the protein CASSLGQGIYEQYF.